A selection of T cell receptor beta chains follows, all from one sample in a study of cytomegalovirus exposure and HLA in healthy donors. Here immunoSEQ multiplex PCR was the method, and the copy in TCRdb shows in-frame clones only, minus some. The sample has 160,000 or so clones, about 85% seen once. Sequenced input: PBMCs. The source of these receptors is a male donor in good health and CMV-seropositive. The CDR3 runs from the conserved cysteine through the conserved F or W. Fields, in order: CDR3 length, clone size, J gene, D gene, V gene, CDR3 DNA, CDR3 protein. The D gene is left open where the match is weak. Some rows mark clone size as missing; the rest say once, few, many or name a class of expanded clone.

15	NA	TRBJ2-3	TRBD2	TRBV9	TGTGCCAGCAGCACCCGGGACTACCACACAGATACGCAGTATTTT	CASSTRDYHTDTQYF
13	NA	TRBJ2-7	NA	TRBV6-6	TGTGCCAGCAGTTACTCTGAGGACTACGAGCAGTACTTC	CASSYSEDYEQYF
17	NA	TRBJ1-1	TRBD1	TRBV11-3	TGTGCCAGCAGCTCCTGGGGGAACAGGGGGACCTCCACTGAAGCTTTCTTT	CASSSWGNRGTSTEAFF
14	NA	TRBJ1-2	TRBD1	TRBV28	TGTGCCAGCAGTTCCATACAGGGGCTGTGGGGCTACACCTTC	CASSSIQGLWGYTF
15	NA	TRBJ1-5	NA	TRBV21-1	TGTGCCAGCAGCAAAGACAGGGTGGACGACCAGCCCCAGCATTTT	CASSKDRVDDQPQHF
15	once	TRBJ2-5	TRBD2	TRBV7-8	TGTGCCAGCAGCTTAGATCGCGGGAGCGCTGAGACCCAGTACTTC	CASSLDRGSAETQYF
16	NA	TRBJ2-3	TRBD2	TRBV19	TGTGCCAGTAGGCGACTAGCGGGACGTGACACAGATACGCAGTATTTT	CASRRLAGRDTDTQYF
14	NA	TRBJ2-1	TRBD1	TRBV5-1	TGCGCCAGAAACGGGACAGGGCACTACAATGAGCAGTTCTTC	CARNGTGHYNEQFF
16	NA	TRBJ2-1	NA	TRBV6-1	TGTGCCAGCAGTGAAGCAGACGGGAGTTCCTACAATGAGCAGTTCTTC	CASSEADGSSYNEQFF
16	NA	TRBJ1-2	NA	TRBV27	TGTGCCAGCAGTCCCGACGTCCACGGGGGGCTCTATGGCTACACCTTC	CASSPDVHGGLYGYTF
15	once	TRBJ1-5	NA	TRBV6-1	TGTGCCAGCAGTAGAATTCAGGGATTCAATCAGCCCCAGCATTTT	CASSRIQGFNQPQHF
10	NA	TRBJ2-4	NA	TRBV5-6	TGTGCCTTAGGGAGACTCGTTCAGTACTTC	CALGRLVQYF
17	NA	TRBJ2-1	NA	TRBV7-9	TGTGCCAGCAGCACCAGGAGGGCAGGATGGGATAAAAATGAGCAGTTCTTC	CASSTRRAGWDKNEQFF
15	NA	TRBJ2-7	TRBD2	TRBV11-3	TGTGCCAGCAGCTTTGGACTAGCGGGAGTAGGCGAGCAGTACTTC	CASSFGLAGVGEQYF
17	NA	TRBJ1-2	TRBD1	TRBV5-1	TGCGCCAGCAGCTTCCGGGACAGGGGTAACACGGGTGACGGCTACACCTTC	CASSFRDRGNTGDGYTF
15	NA	TRBJ2-1	NA	TRBV4-1	TGCGCCAGCAGCCGGGGTTGGGGAGCCGACAATGAGCAGTTCTTC	CASSRGWGADNEQFF
14	NA	TRBJ1-3	TRBD1	TRBV2	TGTGCCAGCAGGCCGACAGGGCTCGGAAACACCATATATTTT	CASRPTGLGNTIYF
16	NA	TRBJ1-5	TRBD1	TRBV10-1	TGCGCCAGCAGTCTCCGCCGGGACAGAAGCAATCAGCCCCAGCATTTT	CASSLRRDRSNQPQHF
13	NA	TRBJ1-2	TRBD1	TRBV18	TGTGCCAGCTCACCCGACAGGGGCCATGGCTACACCTTC	CASSPDRGHGYTF
17	once	TRBJ1-5	TRBD1	TRBV19	TGTGCCAGTAGTAGAGGGACAGGGGGGATTGAGAATCAGCCCCAGCATTTT	CASSRGTGGIENQPQHF
19	few	TRBJ2-4	TRBD1	TRBV23-1	TGCGCCAGCAGTCAATCGATCCCGTTACAGGGGGGCGATAGGGACATTCAGTACTTC	CASSQSIPLQGGDRDIQYF
13	NA	TRBJ1-3	NA	TRBV30	TGTGCCTGCGGACAGAGCCTCGAAAACACCATATATTTT	CACGQSLENTIYF
17	NA	TRBJ2-6	NA	TRBV2	TGTGCCAGCAGTGACTTGACACGAAGCTCTGGGGCCAACGTCCTGACTTTC	CASSDLTRSSGANVLTF
15	NA	TRBJ2-3	TRBD2	TRBV28	TGTGCCAGCAGTTTAGTAGCGGGAGGCACAGATACGCAGTATTTT	CASSLVAGGTDTQYF
16	few	TRBJ2-7	NA	TRBV6-5	TGTGCCAGCAGTTACTCGATGCAGACCTCTCCGGGGGAGCAGTACTTC	CASSYSMQTSPGEQYF
12	NA	TRBJ2-7	NA	TRBV14	TGTGCCAGCACCAGGGAAGGATACGAGCAGTACTTC	CASTREGYEQYF
16	NA	TRBJ2-3	TRBD1	TRBV7-9	TGTGCCAGCAGCTTAAGTACAGGGGGAATCACAGATACGCAGTATTTT	CASSLSTGGITDTQYF
13	NA	TRBJ2-7	NA	TRBV15	TGTGCCACCAGCAGAGATGTGGGGGGCGAGCAGTACTTC	CATSRDVGGEQYF
16	NA	TRBJ2-1	TRBD2	TRBV6-6	TGTGCCAGCAGTCGCCGGACTAGCGCCTCCTACAATGAGCAGTTCTTC	CASSRRTSASYNEQFF
14	NA	TRBJ2-2	NA	TRBV30	TGTGCCTGGACCCCGGGACATTTTACCGGGGAGCTGTTTTTT	CAWTPGHFTGELFF
15	few	TRBJ2-7	TRBD2	TRBV7-3	TGTGCCAGCAGCTTAACAGGCGGGAGCTCCTACGAGCAGTACTTC	CASSLTGGSSYEQYF
14	few	TRBJ2-3	TRBD2	TRBV7-6	TGTGCCAGCAGCTTGGGCGGGAGGTCAGATACGCAGTATTTT	CASSLGGRSDTQYF
15	NA	TRBJ2-7	NA	TRBV5-4	TGTGCCAGCAGCTTGGGAACAGGGTCCTACTACGAGCAGTACTTC	CASSLGTGSYYEQYF
13	NA	TRBJ1-1	NA	TRBV6-6	TGTGCCAGCAGTTGGTCGCGGGACACTGAAGCTTTCTTT	CASSWSRDTEAFF
14	NA	TRBJ2-7	NA	TRBV19	TGTGCCAGTAGTATAGCGACAAGTTCCTACGAGCAGTACTTC	CASSIATSSYEQYF
18	NA	TRBJ2-7	TRBD2	TRBV10-3	TGTGCCATCAGATCCGGGGGGGGGAACCGGGACTCACATATCGAGCAGTACTTC	CAIRSGGGNRDSHIEQYF
13	NA	TRBJ1-2	NA	TRBV28	TGTGCCAGCAGTTTAGGGGGAGGGACTGGCTACACCTTC	CASSLGGGTGYTF
16	NA	TRBJ1-5	NA	TRBV30	TGTGCCTGGAGTTACCACCGCGGGCTGGGCAATCAGCCCCAGCATTTT	CAWSYHRGLGNQPQHF
13	few	TRBJ2-7	NA	TRBV10-3	TGTGCCATCGGGGGCCGCGACGGGTACGAGCAGTACTTC	CAIGGRDGYEQYF
16	NA	TRBJ2-3	TRBD2	TRBV19	TGTGCCAGTAGGGGATTAGCGGGAGTGGTCACAGATACGCAGTATTTT	CASRGLAGVVTDTQYF
13	NA	TRBJ1-1	NA	TRBV19	TGTGCCAGTAGTATTAATATCGCAGCTGAAGCTTTCTTT	CASSINIAAEAFF